What follows is one T cell receptor (beta chain) and its context. The entry originates in a study of OX40 agonist ivuxolimab in advanced cancers. V gave up 3 bases and J gave up 2 bases, with 4 bases separating them. This CDR3 is 12 amino acids long. Germline V gives CDR1 SGHVS, CDR2 FQNEAQ. Profiled with immunoSEQ multiplex PCR; TCRdb holds only in-frame clones, not every one. The sample lists 75,000 to 100,000 clones, less than 85% occurring once. This rearrangement joins TRBV7-8 to TRBJ1-1; the D is unclear. The receptor was isolated from an adult with an advanced solid tumor such as melanoma, head and neck, liver or kidney cancer. The sequences come from CD4+ or CD8+ T cells sorted from blood, collected in a trial of the OX40 agonist ivuxolimab. CDR3 bases: TGTGCCAGCAGCTTTGTAAACACTGAAGCTTTCTTT. Translation gives CASSFVNTEAFF. Full variable domain (rest looked up from reference TRBV7-8 and TRBJ1-1): GAGVSQSPRYKVAKRGQDVALRCDPISGHVSLFWYQQALGQGPEFLTYFQNEAQLDKSGLPSDRFFAERPEGSVSTLKIQRTQQEDSAVYLCASSFVNTEAFFGQGTRLTVV.